This T cell receptor beta chain was identified in a study of CD8+ T cells in alopecia areata. Study context: Tofacitinib ran 6 to 18 months, followed by 6 months off drug.

Concerning this clone: Its antigen remains unidentified.

Treatment specified: oral pan-JAK inhibitor, 5-10 mg twice daily. General study findings and limits: Throughout tofacitinib, many expanded lesional clones continued to persist in scalp and blood.

The authors extracted RNA and reverse transcribed it into cDNA as the sequencing template. Assay: immunoSEQ multiplex PCR; the TCRdb copy retains only in-frame clones and omits some. The sample lists nearly 110,000 clones, about 83% occurring once. From germline, CDR1 is MNHNY and CDR2 SVGAGI (reference sequence). Between the trimmed V and J ends, which lost 5 bases and 4 bases, there was a span of 12 bases. This CDR3 region has 15 residues. The receptor was derived from a human donor with alopecia areata. The rearrangement links TRBV6-6 to TRBJ2-6; D not certain. The sample was CD8+ T cells sorted from blood, taken at week 24, from a patient treated with tofacitinib. CDR3 sequence reads: CASSVDDFGANVLTF. Here the CDR3 DNA reads TGTGCCAGCAGTGTTGACGACTTCGGGGCCAACGTCCTGACTTTC.